These T cell receptor beta chains were read from a single sample in a study of T cells after yellow fever vaccination. Using its own MiXCR run on the 5' RACE reads, TCRdb lists one record per CDR3 protein. Of some 220,000 distinct CDR3 sequences listed, about 3% were seen once; the top ten hold roughly 3.2%. Sequencing used CD4+ T cells sorted from PBMCs, obtained 10 days after the yellow fever booster vaccination. These receptors all stem from a man between 18 and 29 years old who received the YFV17D yellow fever vaccine. The CDR3 runs from the conserved cysteine through the conserved F or W. Each record gives: J gene, clone size, V gene, D gene, CDR3 protein, CDR3 DNA. D genes are given only for firm matches. Not all rows give a size; the values are once, few, many and, for expanded clones, a class.

>TRBJ2-1|many|TRBV24-1|TRBD2
CATSDLASSGGINEQFF
TGTGCCACCAGTGATTTGGCCTCTAGCGGGGGAATAAATGAGCAGTTCTTC
>TRBJ2-7|many|TRBV20-1|NA
CSAEGDGSSYEQYF
TGCAGTGCGGAGGGGGACGGAAGCTCCTACGAGCAGTACTTC
>TRBJ1-6|few|TRBV4-2|TRBD1
CASSQEQGAYSPLHF
TGTGCCAGCAGCCAAGAACAGGGGGCCTATTCACCCCTCCACTTT
>TRBJ2-1|few|TRBV7-8|TRBD1
CASSLSPGTAYNEQFF
TGTGCCAGCAGCTTATCCCCCGGGACAGCCTACAATGAGCAGTTCTTC
>TRBJ1-2|many|TRBV5-4|NA
CASSLHGNYGYTF
TGTGCCAGCAGCTTACACGGAAACTATGGCTACACCTTC
>TRBJ2-5|NA|TRBV15|NA
CATSRGTAETQYF
TGTGCCACCAGCAGAGGGACAGCGGAGACCCAGTACTTC
>TRBJ1-4|many|TRBV7-2|NA
CASSPRPYATNEKLFF
TGTGCCAGCAGCCCCCGGCCGTACGCAACTAATGAAAAACTGTTTTTT
>TRBJ2-3|NA|TRBV6-5|NA
CASKGTNTQYF
TGTGCCAGCAAGGGCACGAATACGCAGTATTTT
>TRBJ1-2|NA|TRBV12-3/TRBV12-4|TRBD1
CASSSRWDRATYGYTF
TGTGCCAGCAGCTCCCGTTGGGACAGGGCGACGTATGGCTACACCTTC
>TRBJ2-1|many|TRBV7-2|NA
CASALSVADYNEQFF
TGTGCCAGCGCACTAAGCGTGGCAGACTACAATGAGCAGTTCTTC
>TRBJ1-5|few|TRBV7-9|NA
CASSPPAGQPQHF
TGTGCCAGCAGCCCACCAGCTGGGCAGCCCCAGCATTTT
>TRBJ2-2|NA|TRBV12-3/TRBV12-4|NA
CASADRNTGELFF
TGTGCCAGCGCGGACAGGAACACCGGGGAGCTGTTTTTT
>TRBJ1-2|few|TRBV29-1|NA
CSVAARGYGYTF
TGCAGCGTTGCTGCCAGGGGATATGGCTACACCTTC
>TRBJ2-1|NA|TRBV6-5|TRBD1
CASSLDRDIHNEQFF
TGTGCCAGCAGCCTCGACAGGGACATACACAATGAGCAGTTCTTC
>TRBJ1-5|NA|TRBV6-5|TRBD1
CASSFRGLDQPQHF
TGTGCCAGCAGTTTCAGGGGGCTCGATCAGCCCCAGCATTTT
>TRBJ1-2|many|TRBV20-1|NA
CSARRQRYYGYTF
TGCAGTGCTAGACGACAGCGCTACTATGGCTACACCTTC
>TRBJ2-3|many|TRBV20-1|NA
CSARRTDTQYF
TGCAGTGCCCGCAGGACAGATACGCAGTATTTT
>TRBJ1-1|NA|TRBV5-1|NA
CASSLDVRAPMNTEAFF
TGCGCCAGCAGCTTGGACGTCCGGGCCCCCATGAACACTGAAGCTTTCTTT
>TRBJ1-6|many|TRBV18|NA
CASSVKNSPLHF
TGTGCCAGCTCAGTCAAGAATTCACCCCTCCACTTT
>TRBJ1-1|many|TRBV20-1|NA
CSAPTGNTEAFF
TGCAGTGCACCGACAGGGAACACTGAAGCTTTCTTT
>TRBJ2-3|many|TRBV29-1|NA
CSVALSRDTQYF
TGCAGCGTTGCTCTATCAAGAGATACGCAGTATTTT
>TRBJ1-2|many|TRBV12-3/TRBV12-4|NA
CASSTGNGYTF
TGTGCCAGCAGTACAGGGAATGGCTACACCTTC
>TRBJ2-7|many|TRBV12-5|NA
CASGFGGPYEQYF
TGTGCTAGTGGTTTTGGGGGGCCCTACGAGCAGTACTTC
>TRBJ1-4|few|TRBV20-1|NA
CSARDRRSNEKLFF
TGCAGTGCTAGAGATCGTAGGAGCAATGAAAAACTGTTTTTT
>TRBJ2-3|many|TRBV10-2|TRBD1
CASSADRVLTDTQYF
TGCGCCAGCAGTGCAGACAGGGTGCTCACAGATACGCAGTATTTT
>TRBJ1-6|many|TRBV25-1|NA
CASSKPVPHNSPLHF
TGTGCCAGCAGTAAGCCGGTGCCCCATAATTCACCCCTCCACTTT
>TRBJ1-3|NA|TRBV12-3/TRBV12-4|TRBD1
CASEGASGNTIYF
TGTGCCAGCGAGGGGGCCTCTGGAAACACCATATATTTT
>TRBJ1-6|few|TRBV6-6|NA
CASSHRPTNSPLHF
TGTGCCAGCAGTCACAGGCCGACCAATTCACCCCTCCACTTT
>TRBJ2-1|few|TRBV2|TRBD2
CASSALAGDEQFF
TGTGCCAGCAGTGCTCTAGCGGGGGACGAGCAGTTCTTC
>TRBJ2-5|many|TRBV28|NA
CASSWGWETQYF
TGTGCCAGCAGTTGGGGATGGGAGACCCAGTACTTC
>TRBJ2-7|few|TRBV25-1|NA
CASSESHEQYF
TGTGCCAGCAGTGAATCCCACGAGCAGTACTTC
>TRBJ2-5|few|TRBV5-1|NA
CASSISVGRLQETQYF
TGCGCCAGCAGTATATCCGTAGGGAGGCTCCAAGAGACCCAGTACTTC
>TRBJ1-2|NA|TRBV21-1|NA
CASSARKTGRTNYGYTF
TGTGCCAGCAGCGCCCGTAAGACAGGAAGGACTAACTATGGCTACACCTTC
>TRBJ1-1|few|TRBV7-2|NA
CASKGHLNTEAFF
TGTGCCAGCAAAGGACACTTGAACACTGAAGCTTTCTTT
>TRBJ1-2|few|TRBV27|NA
CASRREGYGYTF
TGTGCCAGCAGGAGAGAAGGGTATGGCTACACCTTC
>TRBJ2-5|many|TRBV20-1|NA
CSASRHQETQYF
TGCAGTGCTAGTCGCCATCAAGAGACCCAGTACTTC
>TRBJ2-3|few|TRBV19|TRBD1
CASNRGFADTQYF
TGTGCCAGTAACAGGGGATTCGCAGATACGCAGTATTTT
>TRBJ2-3|many|TRBV7-2|NA
CASSTRRSSTDTQYF
TGTGCCAGCAGCACCCGGCGGTCGAGCACAGATACGCAGTATTTT
>TRBJ1-4|NA|TRBV19|NA
CASSMWPPLGEKLFF
TGTGCCAGTAGTATGTGGCCCCCTCTCGGGGAAAAACTGTTTTTT
>TRBJ2-3|NA|TRBV3-1|NA
CASTHSHTQYF
TGTGCCAGCACCCACTCCCATACGCAGTATTTT
>TRBJ1-5|many|TRBV24-1|TRBD1
CATSGAPGQSNQPQHF
TGTGCCACCAGTGGGGCTCCGGGACAGAGCAATCAGCCCCAGCATTTT
>TRBJ2-1|many|TRBV7-2|TRBD2
CASSLAVAGGDSYNEQFF
TGTGCCAGCAGCCTCGCCGTAGCGGGGGGAGACTCCTACAATGAGCAGTTCTTC
>TRBJ1-1|many|TRBV5-6|TRBD1
CASSPWDRVGAFF
TGTGCCAGCAGCCCGTGGGACAGGGTCGGGGCTTTCTTT
>TRBJ2-3|many|TRBV12-3/TRBV12-4|NA
CASSLDGARADTQYF
TGTGCCAGCAGTTTGGACGGGGCTAGGGCAGATACGCAGTATTTT
>TRBJ1-6|few|TRBV5-4|NA
CATSTGRNSPLHF
TGTGCCACCTCGACAGGCCGGAATTCACCCCTCCACTTT
>TRBJ2-7|NA|TRBV10-1|NA
CATSRGASSYEQYF
TGCGCCACCAGCCGTGGGGCGTCATCTTACGAGCAGTACTTC
>TRBJ2-1|NA|TRBV12-3/TRBV12-4|TRBD2
CASSRSGGAGYNEQFF
TGTGCCAGCAGTCGTAGCGGGGGGGCAGGATACAATGAGCAGTTCTTC
>TRBJ1-1|many|TRBV29-1|NA
CSVRKKNTEAFF
TGCAGCGTAAGGAAAAAGAACACTGAAGCTTTCTTT
>TRBJ2-2|many|TRBV6-5|TRBD2
CASNLGLAGGATGELFF
TGTGCCAGCAACCTGGGACTAGCGGGGGGTGCGACCGGGGAGCTGTTTTTT
>TRBJ2-5|NA|TRBV2|NA
CASSPGGGLEFETQYF
TGTGCCAGCAGCCCAGGGGGGGGACTAGAATTCGAGACCCAGTACTTC
>TRBJ1-1|many|TRBV20-1|NA
CSARDSGRWTEAFF
TGCAGTGCTAGAGATTCGGGCAGGTGGACTGAAGCTTTCTTT
>TRBJ1-1|many|TRBV5-1|NA
CASSLQGDTEAFF
TGTGCCAGCAGCCTACAGGGTGACACTGAAGCTTTCTTT
>TRBJ2-5|NA|TRBV7-2|NA
CASSLERGRGTQYF
TGTGCCAGCAGCTTAGAGAGGGGACGGGGGACCCAGTACTTC
>TRBJ2-2|NA|TRBV7-9|TRBD2
CASSFGLAGTGELFF
TGTGCCAGCAGCTTCGGACTAGCGGGCACCGGGGAGCTGTTTTTT
>TRBJ1-1|many|TRBV2|TRBD1
CASSLGQESTEAFF
TGTGCCAGCAGTTTGGGACAGGAGAGCACTGAAGCTTTCTTT
>TRBJ1-6|few|TRBV3-1|NA
CASSQGSGFTTPPLHF
TGTGCCAGCAGCCAGGGTAGCGGATTCACAACGCCCCCCCTCCACTTT
>TRBJ2-1|few|TRBV29-1|TRBD1
CSVEMGQGAFEQFF
TGCAGCGTTGAAATGGGACAGGGGGCGTTTGAGCAGTTCTTC
>TRBJ2-5|many|TRBV9|NA
CASSVAGLVETQYF
TGTGCCAGCAGCGTCGCGGGTCTGGTAGAGACCCAGTACTTC
>TRBJ2-5|many|TRBV20-1|TRBD1
CSGPTGGRETQYF
TGCAGTGGTCCAACAGGGGGCCGAGAGACCCAGTACTTC
>TRBJ2-5|many|TRBV5-1|NA
CASSRVGSSETQYF
TGCGCCAGCAGCCGCGTGGGGAGTTCTGAGACCCAGTACTTC